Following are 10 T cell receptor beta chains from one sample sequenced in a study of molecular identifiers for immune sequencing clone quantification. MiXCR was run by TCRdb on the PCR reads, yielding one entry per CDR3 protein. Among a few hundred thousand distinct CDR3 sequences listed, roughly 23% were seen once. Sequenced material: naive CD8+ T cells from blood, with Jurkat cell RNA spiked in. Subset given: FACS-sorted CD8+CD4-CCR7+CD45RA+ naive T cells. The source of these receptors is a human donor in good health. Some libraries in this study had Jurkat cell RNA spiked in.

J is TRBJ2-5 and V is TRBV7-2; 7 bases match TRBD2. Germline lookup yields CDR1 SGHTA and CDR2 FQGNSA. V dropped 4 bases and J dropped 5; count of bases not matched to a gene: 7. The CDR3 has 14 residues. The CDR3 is CASSSSWEGETQYF. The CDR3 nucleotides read TGTGCCAGCAGCTCGTCGTGGGAGGGGGAGACCCAGTACTTC.

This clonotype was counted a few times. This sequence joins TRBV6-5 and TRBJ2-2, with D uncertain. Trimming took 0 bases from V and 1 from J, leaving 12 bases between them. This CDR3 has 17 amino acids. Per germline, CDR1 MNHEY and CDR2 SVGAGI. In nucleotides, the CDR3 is TGTGCCAGCAGTTACTCGACTGGAGTCAGGAACACCGGGGAGCTGTTTTTT. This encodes CASSYSTGVRNTGELFF.

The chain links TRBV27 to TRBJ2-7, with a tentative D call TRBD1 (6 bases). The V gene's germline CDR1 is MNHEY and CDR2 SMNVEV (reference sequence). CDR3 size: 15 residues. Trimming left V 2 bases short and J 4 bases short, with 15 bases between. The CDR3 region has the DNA TGTGCCAGCAGTTTAATTGGGGGACAAAGATACGAGCAGTACTTC. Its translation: CASSLIGGQRYEQYF.

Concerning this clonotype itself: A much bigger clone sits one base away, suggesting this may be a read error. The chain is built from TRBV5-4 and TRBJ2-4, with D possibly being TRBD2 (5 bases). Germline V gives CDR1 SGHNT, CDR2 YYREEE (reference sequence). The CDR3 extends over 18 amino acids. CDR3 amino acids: CASSLFLPEALAINIQYF. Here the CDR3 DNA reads TGTGCCAGCAGCTTGTTTTTACCAGAAGCTCTAGCCATAAACATTCAGTACTTC.

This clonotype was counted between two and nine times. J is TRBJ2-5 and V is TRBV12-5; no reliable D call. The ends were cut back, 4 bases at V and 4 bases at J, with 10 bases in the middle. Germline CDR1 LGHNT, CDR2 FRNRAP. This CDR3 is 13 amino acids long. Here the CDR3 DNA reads TGTGCTAGTGGTTCGCAGGACGGAGAGACCCAGTACTTC. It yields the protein CASGSQDGETQYF.

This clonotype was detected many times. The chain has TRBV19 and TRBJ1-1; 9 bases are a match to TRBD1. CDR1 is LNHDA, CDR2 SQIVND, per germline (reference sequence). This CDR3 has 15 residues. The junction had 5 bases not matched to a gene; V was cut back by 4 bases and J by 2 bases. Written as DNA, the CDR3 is TGTGCCAGTAGTAGGACAGGGGACCTTAACACTGAAGCTTTCTTT. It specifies CASSRTGDLNTEAFF.

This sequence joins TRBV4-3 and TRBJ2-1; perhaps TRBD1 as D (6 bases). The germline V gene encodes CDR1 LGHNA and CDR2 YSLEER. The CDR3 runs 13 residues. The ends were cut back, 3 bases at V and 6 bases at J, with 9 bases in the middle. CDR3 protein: CASSQEQGNEQFF. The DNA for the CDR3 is TGCGCCAGCAGCCAGGAACAGGGCAATGAGCAGTTCTTC.

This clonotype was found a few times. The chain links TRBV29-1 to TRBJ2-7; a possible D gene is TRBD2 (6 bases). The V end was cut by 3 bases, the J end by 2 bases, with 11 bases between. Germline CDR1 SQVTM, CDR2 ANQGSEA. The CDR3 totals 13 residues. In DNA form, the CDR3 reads TGCAGCGTTGACCCTACGGGGGCCTACGAGCAGTACTTC. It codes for CSVDPTGAYEQYF.

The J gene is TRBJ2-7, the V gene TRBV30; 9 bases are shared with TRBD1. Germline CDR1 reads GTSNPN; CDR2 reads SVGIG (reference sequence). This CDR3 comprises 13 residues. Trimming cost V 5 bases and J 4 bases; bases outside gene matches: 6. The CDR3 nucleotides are TGTGCCTGGGGACAGGGGATCTCGTACGAGCAGTACTTC. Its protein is CAWGQGISYEQYF.

CDR3 protein: CASTHGPGGRTSYQPQHF. CDR3 sequence (DNA): TGTGCCAGCACCCACGGGCCGGGGGGTCGGACCTCCTATCAGCCCCAGCATTTT. V usage is TRBV28 and J usage is TRBJ1-5; tentative D call: TRBD1 (5 bases). This CDR3 comprises 18 residues. The germline CDR1 and CDR2 sequences are MDHEN and SYDVKM. V lost 7 bases and J 5 bases, leaving 27 bases between the germline ends.